The 17 T cell receptor beta chains in this list originate from one sample, sequenced in a study of shared clonotypes between healthy human individuals. Some clones are missing from TCRdb's copy, which holds only in-frame ones; the method was immunoSEQ multiplex PCR. The repertoire has over 850,000 clones, approximately 80% of them found once; the top ten carry under 0.6%. Sequencing input: memory CD4+ T cells from PBMCs. Noted subset: CD45RA-negative fraction. All receptors derive from a man between 18 and 29 years old in good health. Some clones in this sample may be carry-over from other donors' samples.

The rearrangement joins TRBV6-5 to TRBJ1-1; D is undetermined. The CDR3 spans 14 residues. V was shortened by 4 bases and J by 1 base, with 10 bases between the two germline ends. CDR1 is MNHEY and CDR2 is SVGAGI in the germline V gene. The CDR3 protein is CASSSRGRNTEAFF. The CDR3 nucleotides read TGTGCCAGCAGTTCTAGAGGGAGGAACACTGAAGCTTTCTTT.

The rearrangement links TRBV5-1 to TRBJ1-5; D is possibly TRBD1 (5 bases). V lost 1 base and J lost 1, with 9 bases in between. This CDR3 is built from 15 residues. CDR1 is SGHRS, CDR2 YFSETQ, per germline. CDR3 sequence: CASSLNGGSNQPQHF. The DNA for the CDR3 is TGCGCCAGCAGCTTGAACGGGGGGAGCAATCAGCCCCAGCATTTT.

V gene TRBV10-3 combines with J gene TRBJ2-1; tentative D call: TRBD2 (5 bases). Looked up from germline, CDR1 is ENHRY and CDR2 is SYGVKD. CDR3 length equals 17 residues. V was clipped by 2 bases and J by 1 base, with 15 bases between them. CDR3 loop: CAISEERAVRSYNEQFF. In nucleotides, the CDR3 is TGTGCCATCAGTGAGGAGCGAGCGGTAAGGTCCTACAATGAGCAGTTCTTC.

The chain carries TRBV15 and TRBJ1-1; tentative D call: TRBD1 (5 bases). V shed 0 bases and J shed 4 bases, with 24 bases lying between them. Germline CDR1 is LNHNV and CDR2 is YYDKDF (reference sequence). The CDR3 is 19 amino acids. The CDR3 DNA is TGTGCCACCAGCAGAGATCGGGCAGGGCGGGGGGAACGAGGCACTGAAGCTTTCTTT. It is translated as CATSRDRAGRGERGTEAFF.

The chain joins TRBV14 to TRBJ2-2; D might be TRBD2 (5 bases). Germline V gene sequence: CDR1 SGHDN, CDR2 FVKESK. Trimming removed 2 bases at V and 5 bases at J, with 12 bases between. This CDR3 is built from 15 residues. The DNA of the CDR3 is TGTGCCAGCAGCCAATTCGGGGTATCTACCGGGGAGCTGTTTTTT. Translating gives CASSQFGVSTGELFF.

V and J are TRBV6-1 and TRBJ2-3, with D maybe TRBD2 (6 bases). The CDR3 loop spans 14 amino acids. Between the trimmed V and J ends, which lost 9 bases and 2 bases, there was a span of 15 bases. Germline V gene lookup returns CDR1 MNHNS and CDR2 SASEGT. The CDR3 loop is CASSWGLNTDTQYF. CDR3 nucleotide sequence: TGTGCCAGTAGTTGGGGACTTAACACAGATACGCAGTATTTT.

The V and J genes are TRBV11-2 and TRBJ2-7; TRBD1 aligns across 7 bases. This CDR3 has 15 amino acids. Germline CDR1 and CDR2: SGHAT and FQNNGV. V was clipped by 2 bases and J by 2 bases; unmatched bases: 6. Here the CDR3 reads CASSLTGAVPYEQYF. CDR3 nucleotide sequence: TGTGCCAGCAGCTTAACAGGGGCAGTACCCTACGAGCAGTACTTC. The variable domain in full, completed from reference TRBV11-2 and TRBJ2-7, reads EAGVAQSPRYKIIEKRQSVAFWCNPISGHATLYWYQQILGQGPKLLIQFQNNGVVDDSQLPKDRFSAERLKGVDSTLKIQPAKLEDSAVYLCASSLTGAVPYEQYFGPGTRLTVT.

This clone was found once. The chain uses TRBV4-2 and TRBJ2-1; 7 bases map to TRBD1. Germline V gives CDR1 LGHNA, CDR2 YNFKEQ. V lost 4 bases and J lost 5; bases outside the gene matches: 14. There are 17 residues in the CDR3. CDR3: CASSRREGGGEDNEQFF. The CDR3 DNA reads TGTGCCAGCAGCCGGAGAGAAGGGGGCGGCGAAGACAATGAGCAGTTCTTC.

Only a few counts were recorded for this clone. The gene calls are TRBV5-6 and TRBJ2-1, with D perhaps matching TRBD2 (6 bases). This CDR3 is built from 14 residues. V dropped 4 bases and J dropped 5 bases, with 13 bases sitting between them. CDR1 is SGHDT and CDR2 is YYEEEE in the germline V gene. CDR3 in amino acids: CASSLLGGNNEQFF. The CDR3 DNA sequence: TGTGCCAGCAGCCTATTGGGGGGAAACAATGAGCAGTTCTTC.

The V and J genes are TRBV6-5 and TRBJ1-2; D unclear. Trimming shortened V by 6 bases and J by 5 bases, and 10 bases separated the two germline ends. Germline lookup yields CDR1 MNHEY and CDR2 SVGAGI. The CDR3 consists of 12 residues. In nucleotides, the CDR3 is TGTGCCAGCAGGACAACCGCTTATGGCTACACCTTC. It codes for CASRTTAYGYTF.

This rearrangement joins TRBV29-1 to TRBJ1-1; TRBD1 matches 11 bases. The trim removed 5 bases at V and 6 bases at J, leaving 11 bases unmatched. Per the germline V gene, CDR1 is SQVTM and CDR2 is ANQGSEA. The CDR3 contains 15 residues. CDR3 protein: CSVLTTPDRGPEAFF. CDR3 nucleotides: TGCAGCGTTCTAACCACTCCGGACAGGGGGCCTGAAGCTTTCTTT.

This clone was seen many times. V usage is TRBV4-1 and J usage is TRBJ1-4; D may be TRBD1 (5 bases). The CDR3 extends over 13 amino acids. V was shortened by 3 bases and J by 8 bases, with 10 bases between the two germline ends. Germline V gives CDR1 MGHRA, CDR2 YSYEKL. CDR3 residues: CASSQNWGEKLFF. CDR3 DNA sequence: TGCGCCAGCAGCCAGAACTGGGGGGAAAAACTGTTTTTT.

This clone was seen ten or more times. The chain carries TRBV5-1 and TRBJ2-7; D not resolved. The CDR3 is 12 amino acids. Between the trimmed V and J ends, which lost 4 bases and 4 bases, there was a span of 9 bases. The germline V gene has CDR1 SGHRS and CDR2 YFSETQ. The CDR3 is CASSPDGYEQYF. DNA of the CDR3: TGCGCCAGCAGCCCGGACGGTTACGAGCAGTACTTC. The complete variable domain, with remaining parts taken from reference TRBV5-1 and TRBJ2-7, reads KAGVTQTPRYLIKTRGQQVTLSCSPISGHRSVSWYQQTPGQGLQFLFEYFSETQRNKGNFPGRFSGRQFSNSRSEMNVSTLELGDSALYLCASSPDGYEQYFGPGTRLTVT.

V is TRBV7-9 and J is TRBJ2-1; 8 bases align to TRBD2. The CDR3 covers 17 residues. V lost 5 bases and J lost 3; bases outside the gene matches: 12. CDR1 is SEHNR, CDR2 FQNEAQ, per germline (reference sequence). This CDR3 is CASSPRVLAGIYNEQFF. CDR3 sequence (DNA): TGTGCCAGCAGCCCGAGGGTGCTAGCGGGTATCTACAATGAGCAGTTCTTC.

The chain is built from TRBV14 and TRBJ2-1; D unclear. The CDR3 contains 13 residues. Germline V gene lookup returns CDR1 SGHDN and CDR2 FVKESK. Trimming took 6 bases from V and 8 from J, leaving 14 bases between them. Here the CDR3 reads CASSQLTTDEQFF. CDR3 nucleotides: TGTGCCAGCAGTCAACTAACCACCGATGAGCAGTTCTTC.

V and J are TRBV28 and TRBJ2-7, with 7 bases matching TRBD1. The V segment lost 6 bases and the J segment 2 bases; nucleotides outside the gene matches: 7. This CDR3 has 14 amino acids. Germline CDR1 and CDR2: MDHEN and SYDVKM. The CDR3 loop is CASRGTVNTYEQYF. CDR3 bases: TGTGCCAGCAGGGGGACAGTTAACACCTACGAGCAGTACTTC.

The genes are TRBV28 and TRBJ2-2, with D perhaps matching TRBD2 (6 bases). Germline V CDR1 and CDR2: MDHEN, SYDVKM. Trimming removed 9 bases at V and 0 bases at J, with 11 bases between. The length of the CDR3 is 14 residues. The CDR3 sequence is CASARDTNTGELFF. DNA of the CDR3: TGTGCCAGTGCGCGGGATACGAACACCGGGGAGCTGTTTTTT.